These 19 T cell receptor beta chains share one sample of origin, sequenced in a study of T cells in Graves' hyperthyroidism and ophthalmopathy. RNA transcripts provided the source from which TCR beta CDR3 regions were amplified. First-round RT-PCR with HTBI primers amplified the TCR CDR3 region. TCRdb re-derived calls from the multiplex PCR reads in MiXCR, one entry per CDR3 protein. The sample lists hundreds of thousands of distinct CDR3 sequences; 16% were seen once. Sequencing used blood. All receptors come from a woman younger than 35 with Graves' hyperthyroidism.

This clonotype was found many times. The chain recombines TRBV19 with TRBJ2-7; no reliable D call. CDR1 LNHDA and CDR2 SQIVND come from the germline V gene (reference sequence). The CDR3 is made up of 15 amino acids. With 6 bases removed from V and 0 bases from J, the gap between germline ends came to 15 bases. The CDR3 DNA follows: TGTGCCAGTAGATCTTGGTCGGCGAGCTCCTACGAGCAGTACTTC. The encoded protein is CASRSWSASSYEQYF.

This clonotype was seen more than once but under ten times. The chain carries TRBV29-1 and TRBJ2-7, with 10 bases lining up with TRBD2. After removal of 6 bases from V and 3 bases from J, the junction contained 5 bases not matched to a gene. Germline V gene sequence: CDR1 SQVTM, CDR2 ANQGSEA. The CDR3 contains 13 residues. DNA for the CDR3: TGCAGCGTCCGGACTAGCGGAATCTACGAGCAGTACTTC. It codes for CSVRTSGIYEQYF.

This clonotype was counted ten times or more. The chain combines TRBV5-1 with TRBJ1-2; D is uncertain. V was shortened by 7 bases and J by 2 bases, with 18 bases between the two germline ends. The CDR3 extends over 15 amino acids. The germline gives CDR1 SGHRS, CDR2 YFSETQ. In DNA, the CDR3 is TGCGCCAGCTCCCGTTCGTCGAACCCCAACTATGGCTACACCTTC. The encoded protein is CASSRSSNPNYGYTF.

To note about this clonotype: Its ends do not fully match the called genes, so a read error is possible. The chain carries TRBV7-8 and TRBJ2-1, with 7 nucleotides matching TRBD2. Germline CDR1 reads SGHVS; CDR2 reads FQNEAQ. The CDR3 runs 15 residues. CDR3 amino acids: CASSFRRTRINEPFF. CDR3 nucleotides: TGTGCCAGCAGCTTTCGCCGGACTAGAATCAATGAGCCGTTCTTC.

The count of this clonotype is one. The germline gene is not matched at one end of the junction; a read error may be the cause. This sequence joins TRBV20-1 and TRBJ2-7; D may be TRBD1 (6 bases). The germline gives CDR1 DFQATT, CDR2 SNEGSKA (reference sequence). The CDR3 loop spans 15 amino acids. In DNA form, the CDR3 reads TGCAATGCTAGTAGCAACAGGGTCAGCTCCTACGAGCAGTACTTC. This gives the protein CNASSNRVSSYEQYF.

This clonotype was seen at least ten times. The rearrangement links TRBV5-6 to TRBJ2-7; perhaps TRBD1 as D (5 bases). Germline CDR1 reads SGHDT; CDR2 reads YYEEEE. V lost 1 base and J 6 bases, leaving 11 bases between the germline ends. This CDR3 has 13 residues. The CDR3 DNA reads as TGTGCCAGCAGCTTGTATCAGGGCGGCGAGCAGTACTTC. Residues: CASSLYQGGEQYF.

This clonotype appeared many times. The genes are TRBV6-4 and TRBJ2-2; TRBD1 agrees at 11 bases. This CDR3 comprises 15 residues. V lost 6 bases, J lost 3 bases, and 3 bases stayed unmatched. From germline, CDR1 is MRHNA and CDR2 SNTAGT. The CDR3 DNA reads TGTGCCAGCAGGAAGGGACAGGGGGACACCGGGGAGCTGTTTTTT. Translation: CASRKGQGDTGELFF.

This clonotype was recorded once. The V and J genes are TRBV5-8 and TRBJ1-6; no clear D. This CDR3 region has 18 residues. The V gene's germline CDR1 is SGHTS and CDR2 YDEGEE. Trimming shortened V by 0 bases and J by 1 base, and 14 bases separated the two germline ends. The CDR3 protein is CASSLEQFRVSYNSPLHF. The CDR3 coding sequence is TGTGCCAGCAGCTTGGAACAGTTTCGAGTATCCTATAATTCACCCCTCCACTTT.

V usage is TRBV3-1 and J usage is TRBJ2-7; a weak D match, TRBD1 (7 bases). V lost 1 base, J lost 5 bases, and 15 bases lay in between. This CDR3 has 15 residues. Germline CDR1 reads LGHDT; CDR2 reads YNNKEL (reference sequence). Here the CDR3 reads CASSQVSPGGNEQYF. CDR3 nucleotides: TGTGCCAGCAGCCAAGTATCCCCAGGGGGGAACGAGCAGTACTTC.

A few counts support this clonotype. V is TRBV20-1 and J is TRBJ2-1; 9 nucleotides agree with TRBD2. Trimming removed 6 bases from V and 1 base from J; junction bases left unmatched: 4. CDR1 and CDR2 (germline): DFQATT, SNEGSKA (reference sequence). CDR3 length: 14 amino acids. CDR3: CSARLAESYNEQFF. In nucleotides, the CDR3 is TGCAGTGCAAGACTAGCGGAATCCTACAATGAGCAGTTCTTC.

Ten or more counts support this clonotype. The chain is built from TRBV7-8 and TRBJ2-1; 9 bases fit TRBD1. This CDR3 contains 15 residues. Looked up from germline, CDR1 is SGHVS and CDR2 is FQNEAQ. V dropped 5 bases and J dropped 8; count of bases not matched to a gene: 10. The CDR3 nucleotides read TGTGCCAGCAGCCCCGGACAGGGGAGGGTCCATGAGCAGTTCTTC. It yields the protein CASSPGQGRVHEQFF.

This clonotype has only a few counts. This rearrangement joins TRBV6-2 or TRBV6-3 to TRBJ2-3; D is unresolved. Germline V lookup: CDR1 MNHEY, CDR2 SVGEGT. The CDR3 runs to 11 residues. V was clipped by 8 bases and J by 3 bases, with 6 bases between them. The DNA of the CDR3 is TGTGCCAGCGGAATGACAGATACGCAGTATTTT. It yields the protein CASGMTDTQYF.

The V call is TRBV12-3 or TRBV12-4, the J call TRBJ2-5, with D tentatively TRBD2 (6 bases). The CDR3 totals 14 residues. Between the trimmed V and J ends, which lost 3 bases and 10 bases, there was a span of 18 bases. CDR3 in amino acids: CASSLMEGRQYQYF. The CDR3 nucleotides read TGTGCCAGCAGTTTGATGGAGGGGAGGCAGTACCAGTACTTC.

This clonotype was seen many times. The CDR3, as DNA: TGTGCCAGCAGACGAGGGACTAGCGGAGCCAAAAACATTCAGTACTTC. Amino acid sequence: CASRRGTSGAKNIQYF. The chain couples TRBV28 to TRBJ2-4; 11 nucleotides align to TRBD2. Trimming cost V 6 bases and J 0 bases; bases outside gene matches: 4. From germline, CDR1 is MDHEN and CDR2 SYDVKM. The CDR3 covers 16 residues.

The chain carries TRBV7-9 and TRBJ2-4; TRBD1 matches at 12 bases. CDR1 is SEHNR, CDR2 FQNEAQ, per germline (reference sequence). The V and J ends lost 6 bases and 3 bases, in that order; junction bases with no gene match: 9. The CDR3 runs 17 residues. CDR3 sequence reads: CASSPPGTGGVKNIQYF. The CDR3 nucleotides are TGTGCCAGCAGTCCTCCCGGGACAGGGGGCGTCAAAAACATTCAGTACTTC.

This clonotype showed up many times. The genes are TRBV20-1 and TRBJ2-3; 8 bases match TRBD2. Germline V gives CDR1 DFQATT, CDR2 SNEGSKA (reference sequence). The CDR3 has 15 amino acids. Trimming cost V 6 bases and J 2 bases; bases outside gene matches: 10. In DNA form, the CDR3 reads TGCAGTGCCTACCGAATAGCGGGGAACACAGATACGCAGTATTTT. It encodes CSAYRIAGNTDTQYF.

This clonotype was counted ten times or more. V and J are TRBV28 and TRBJ1-1; 11 nucleotides agree with TRBD1. The CDR3 length is 15 residues. CDR1 is MDHEN and CDR2 is SYDVKM in the germline V gene. V lost 5 bases to trimming and J lost 5 bases; unmatched junction nucleotides: 7. CDR3 nucleotide sequence: TGTGCCAGCAGTGACCTGGACAGGGGGCATACTGAAGCTTTCTTT. Encoded protein: CASSDLDRGHTEAFF.

This clonotype was seen only a few times. V gene TRBV5-1 combines with J gene TRBJ1-1; no definite D call. CDR1 SGHRS and CDR2 YFSETQ come from the germline V gene. Deletions cut 2 bases from V and 1 base from J, with 9 bases between. The CDR3 has 14 amino acids. CDR3 coding DNA: TGCGCCAGCAGCTTTGCCAACAGGAACACTGAAGCTTTCTTT. It is translated as CASSFANRNTEAFF.

This sequence joins TRBV13 and TRBJ2-1; 7 nucleotides agree with TRBD2. In germline, CDR1 is PRHDT, CDR2 FYEKMQ (reference sequence). This CDR3 has 16 residues. V was pared by 4 bases and J by 4 bases, with 10 bases of the junction left unmatched. CDR3 coding DNA: TGTGCCAGCAGCTCCAGGGAGGGACCAATATACAATGAGCAGTTCTTC. Protein: CASSSREGPIYNEQFF.